Shown below are 9 T cell receptor beta chains from a single sample sequenced in a study of response to subunit inactivated influenza vaccine. In TCRdb, the RT-PCR reads were re-called with MiXCR into one record per CDR3 protein. Of more than 400,000 distinct CDR3 sequences in the sample, less than 7.5% are singletons; the top ten hold around 14%. Material: PBMCs from blood, obtained roughly 24 months after vaccination. The receptors were sampled from a man aged 50 to 69 who received an inactivated influenza vaccine.

This chain joins TRBV12-3 or TRBV12-4 and TRBJ2-5; D is perhaps TRBD2 (5 bases). The ends were cut back, 6 bases at V and 5 bases at J, with 19 bases in the middle. This CDR3 is built from 15 residues. Here the CDR3 reads CASSTRALVRETQYF. The CDR3 DNA follows: TGTGCCAGCAGCACGCGGGCACTGGTCCGGGAGACCCAGTACTTC.

The rearrangement links TRBV5-1 to TRBJ2-6; possibly TRBD1 for D (6 bases). Germline CDR1 SGHRS, CDR2 YFSETQ. V was trimmed by 0 bases and J by 19 bases, leaving 17 bases between them. This CDR3 contains 13 residues. The CDR3 is CASSLEWTDPPTF. Here the CDR3 DNA reads TGCGCCAGCAGCTTGGAGTGGACAGACCCCCCAACTTTC.

This clonotype has at least ten counts. This sequence joins TRBV6-1 and TRBJ2-2; 7 nucleotides align to TRBD1. V lost 5 bases to trimming and J lost 5 bases; unmatched junction nucleotides: 8. CDR1 is MNHNS, CDR2 SASEGT, per germline. The CDR3 totals 15 residues. The CDR3 sequence: CASSPLGQMTGELFF. In DNA, the CDR3 is TGTGCCAGCAGTCCACTGGGACAGATGACCGGGGAGCTGTTTTTT.

The V gene is TRBV7-2, the J gene TRBJ1-1; D might be TRBD1 (6 bases). The V end was cut by 5 bases, the J end by 0 bases, with 10 bases between. The CDR3 runs 14 residues. CDR1 is SGHTA and CDR2 is FQGNSA in the germline V gene. CDR3 protein: CASSAGGLNTEAFF. For the CDR3, the DNA is TGTGCCAGCAGCGCCGGGGGGCTGAACACTGAAGCTTTCTTT.

This clonotype was detected many times. V gene TRBV10-3 combines with J gene TRBJ2-1; 8 positions match TRBD1. The CDR3 runs to 14 residues. J lost 5 bases, V lost 6 bases, and 6 bases had no gene match. Germline V gene data show CDR1 as ENHRY and CDR2 as SYGVKD. The CDR3 here is CAIRRGQDNNEQFF. CDR3 DNA: TGTGCCATCAGAAGGGGACAGGATAACAATGAGCAGTTCTTC.

This clonotype was recorded at least ten times. The rearrangement joins TRBV29-1 to TRBJ1-1, with D unresolved. The CDR3 loop spans 12 amino acids. Germline V gene sequence: CDR1 SQVTM, CDR2 ANQGSEA. V lost 4 bases and J 0 bases, leaving 6 bases between the germline ends. CDR3 DNA sequence: TGCAGCGTTGGAGAGATGAACACTGAAGCTTTCTTT. It specifies CSVGEMNTEAFF.

This chain uses TRBV12-5 with TRBJ2-1; TRBD2 matches 8 bases. Trimming cost V 5 bases and J 9 bases; bases outside gene matches: 6. The V gene's germline CDR1 is LGHNT and CDR2 FRNRAP. This CDR3 has 13 residues. The CDR3 bases are TGTGCTAGTGGTGGGAGCGGGAGTGGTGAGCAGTTCTTC. Protein product: CASGGSGSGEQFF.

The sample holds many counts of this clonotype. The J gene is TRBJ2-3, the V gene TRBV5-1, with a tentative D call TRBD2 (6 bases). Germline CDR1 SGHRS, CDR2 YFSETQ. V gave up 1 base and J gave up 2 bases, with 17 bases separating them. This CDR3 is 17 amino acids long. DNA of the CDR3: TGCGCCAGCAGCTTGAACCAGCGGGCCTATAACACAGATACGCAGTATTTT. Translating gives CASSLNQRAYNTDTQYF.

The rearrangement uses TRBV20-1 and TRBJ2-1, with D perhaps TRBD1 (5 bases). V was pared by 1 base and J by 4 bases, with 17 bases between. The CDR3 is 16 residues long. Germline V gene sequence: CDR1 DFQATT, CDR2 SNEGSKA (reference sequence). CDR3 sequence (DNA): TGCAGTGCTAGAGGATCCCCTGGACAATTATACAATGAGCAGTTCTTC. As protein: CSARGSPGQLYNEQFF.